The 6 T cell receptor beta chains listed next were all sequenced from one sample in a study of breast tumors, draining lymph nodes, adjacent tissues. Samples came from axillary lymph nodes draining the breast cancer. TCRdb ran MiXCR on the multiplex PCR reads and lists one entry per CDR3 protein. The sample shows 150,000 to 200,000 distinct CDR3 sequences, around 33% of them seen only once. The material sequenced was axillary lymph node tissue. The source of these receptors is a female donor with breast cancer. Some clones in this sample may be carry-over from other donors' samples.

The sample holds many counts of this clonotype. The V gene is TRBV7-8, the J gene TRBJ2-5, with D perhaps matching TRBD1 (8 bases). The V end lost 4 bases, the J end lost 9 bases, and 21 bases lay between the germline ends. Germline V gives CDR1 SGHVS, CDR2 FQNEAQ. This CDR3 comprises 15 residues. CDR3 DNA sequence: TGTGCCAGCAGCTCACGGACAGGGTTCCGGGGGGCCCAGTACTTC. Translation gives CASSSRTGFRGAQYF.

This clonotype was counted ten times or more. This sequence joins TRBV5-6 and TRBJ1-2; 10 nucleotides line up with TRBD1. The V gene end was trimmed by 0 bases and the J gene end by 0 bases; junction bases not matched to a gene: 5. Germline lookup yields CDR1 SGHDT and CDR2 YYEEEE. The CDR3 runs to 17 residues. The CDR3 nucleotides are TGTGCCAGCAGCTTGGCCGGGACAGGGGTGACTAACTATGGCTACACCTTC. Residues: CASSLAGTGVTNYGYTF. The full variable domain, completed using reference TRBV5-6 and TRBJ1-2, is DAGVTQSPTHLIKTRGQQVTLRCSPKSGHDTVSWYQQALGQGPQFIFQYYEEEERQRGNFPDRFSGHQFPNYSSELNVNALLLGDSALYLCASSLAGTGVTNYGYTFGSGTRLTVV.

This clonotype was observed a handful of times. One base away lies a much larger clone, so this may be a sequencing read error. The CDR3 carries no conserved terminal phenylalanine or tryptophan, so it likely arises from a read error. This chain uses TRBV6-5 with TRBJ2-6; D unresolved. Germline V gene lookup returns CDR1 MNHEY and CDR2 SVGAGI. Trimming removed 8 bases at V and 2 bases at J, with 4 bases between. The CDR3 loop spans 12 amino acids. CDR3 bases: TGTGCCAGCGGCACTGGGGCCAACGTCCTGACTTCC. Translation: CASGTGANVLTS.

This clonotype was detected ten times or more. This sequence joins TRBV20-1 and TRBJ2-6; a weak D match, TRBD2 (6 bases). Germline V gene lookup returns CDR1 DFQATT and CDR2 SNEGSKA (reference sequence). This CDR3 has 15 amino acids. With 0 bases removed from V and 4 bases from J, the gap between germline ends came to 10 bases. The CDR3: CSARDSSGGANVLTF. The CDR3 bases are TGCAGTGCTAGAGATAGTAGCGGAGGGGCCAACGTCCTGACTTTC.

The genes are TRBV5-4 and TRBJ1-4; D is uncertain. Germline V gives CDR1 SGHNT, CDR2 YYREEE (reference sequence). Trimming shortened V by 4 bases and J by 4 bases, and 14 bases separated the two germline ends. CDR3 length equals 15 residues. The CDR3 nucleotides are TGTGCCAGCAGCGAGGCCGGGCCCCGTAATGAAAAACTGTTTTTT. It codes for CASSEAGPRNEKLFF. Together with reference TRBV5-4 and TRBJ1-4, the CDR3 gives the full variable domain: ETGVTQSPTHLIKTRGQQVTLRCSSQSGHNTVSWYQQALGQGPQFIFQYYREEENGRGNFPPRFSGLQFPNYSSELNVNALELDDSALYLCASSEAGPRNEKLFFGSGTQLSVL.

This clonotype was counted ten times or more. The V and J genes are TRBV28 and TRBJ2-7, with a weak D call TRBD1 (5 bases). The CDR3 totals 14 residues. CDR1 is MDHEN, CDR2 SYDVKM, per germline. V dropped 8 bases and J dropped 2 bases, with 16 bases sitting between them. CDR3 loop: CASLERQRPYEQYF. In DNA, the CDR3 is TGTGCCAGCTTGGAGAGACAGAGGCCCTACGAGCAGTACTTC.